The 24 T cell receptor beta chains below come from one sample, sequenced in a study of cytomegalovirus exposure and HLA in healthy donors. PCR amplification relied on 60 Vbeta primers (plus 13 Jbeta primers). Profiled with immunoSEQ multiplex PCR; TCRdb holds only in-frame clones, not every one. The sample shows about 170,000 clones, 70% to 80% of them seen only once. The specimen was PBMCs. These receptors were collected from a woman in her forties or fifties in good health and CMV-seronegative.

This clone was observed a single time. The chain is built from TRBV11-2 and TRBJ2-7; 13 bases are shared with TRBD2. V was clipped by 0 bases and J by 7 bases; unmatched bases: 9. CDR1 is SGHAT, CDR2 FQNNGV, per germline. The CDR3 covers 17 residues. CDR3 sequence (DNA): TGTGCCAGCAGCTTAGATAGTGGACTAGCGGGAGCGGGAGAGCAGTACTTC. It specifies CASSLDSGLAGAGEQYF.

The chain has TRBV20-1 and TRBJ2-7, with no clear D. CDR1 is DFQATT and CDR2 is SNEGSKA in the germline V gene (reference sequence). The V end was cut by 4 bases, the J end by 7 bases, with 11 bases between. The CDR3 sequence is 11 residues long. Here the CDR3 DNA reads TGCAGTGCTACTAACCTGCGGGAGCAGTACTTC. This translates into CSATNLREQYF.

A few counts support this clone. The genes are TRBV10-3 and TRBJ1-5; D remains unclear. V was clipped by 0 bases and J by 8 bases, with 14 bases between them. Germline loops: CDR1 ENHRY, CDR2 SYGVKD. The CDR3 totals 15 residues. In DNA form, the CDR3 reads TGTGCCATCAGTGAGTCGGTAGGGTCCGGGGAGCCCCAGCATTTT. Translation gives CAISESVGSGEPQHF.

DNA for the CDR3: TGTGCCAGCAGCCTAACAGGGGGCGCAGGCCGGCCCCAGCATTTT. Amino acid sequence: CASSLTGGAGRPQHF. This chain connects TRBV11-2 to TRBJ1-5; 9 positions agree with TRBD1. CDR1 SGHAT and CDR2 FQNNGV come from the germline V gene. The CDR3 is 15 residues long. The ends lost 5 bases at V and 9 bases at J; junction bases unmatched: 11.

The chain is built from TRBV12-5 and TRBJ2-1, with a weak D call TRBD2 (5 bases). Germline V gene data show CDR1 as LGHNT and CDR2 as FRNRAP. V dropped 7 bases and J dropped 7 bases, with 17 bases sitting between them. The CDR3 is 14 amino acids. CDR3 sequence (DNA): TGTGCTAGTGCCCAGTCTGGGAGTAGGAATGAGCAGTTCTTC. As protein: CASAQSGSRNEQFF.

This clone occurred once. Written as DNA, the CDR3 is TGTGCCTGCGGGCTAAGGGAAGGGAATGAGCAGTTCTTC. Translation: CACGLREGNEQFF. This sequence joins TRBV7-2 and TRBJ2-1; weak D call: TRBD2 (5 bases). The germline V gene encodes CDR1 SGHTA and CDR2 FQGNSA. V dropped 11 bases and J dropped 7 bases, with 18 bases sitting between them. The length of the CDR3 is 13 residues.

The sample holds one count of this clone. The V and J genes are TRBV19 and TRBJ1-1; D unclear. This CDR3 spans 15 amino acids. Between the trimmed V and J ends, which lost 0 bases and 4 bases, there was a span of 12 bases. The germline gives CDR1 LNHDA, CDR2 SQIVND (reference sequence). CDR3 nucleotide sequence: TGTGCCAGTAGTATAGAAATTCGGGTGAGCACTGAAGCTTTCTTT. Its protein product is CASSIEIRVSTEAFF.

The rearrangement joins TRBV5-5 to TRBJ1-5, with 9 bases lining up with TRBD1. CDR1 is SGHKS, CDR2 YYEKEE, per germline (reference sequence). With V trimmed by 5 bases and J by 3 bases, 6 bases remained unmatched. The CDR3 totals 15 residues. CDR3 protein: CASRPRDRANQPQHF. The CDR3 DNA reads TGTGCCAGCAGACCCAGGGACAGGGCCAATCAGCCCCAGCATTTT. Complete variable domain (other parts from reference TRBV5-5 and TRBJ1-5): DAGVTQSPTHLIKTRGQQVTLRCSPISGHKSVSWYQQVLGQGPQFIFQYYEKEERGRGNFPDRFSARQFPNYSSELNVNALLLGDSALYLCASRPRDRANQPQHFGDGTRLSIL.

V and J are TRBV14 and TRBJ1-2, with TRBD1 matching 8 bases. J lost 5 bases, V lost 4 bases, and 3 bases had no gene match. The CDR3 loop spans 13 amino acids. Germline CDR1 is SGHDN and CDR2 is FVKESK. CDR3 sequence reads: CASSPGGAYGYTF. In DNA form, the CDR3 reads TGTGCCAGCAGCCCAGGGGGCGCTTATGGCTACACCTTC.

This chain connects TRBV7-8 to TRBJ2-3, with 7 nucleotides matching TRBD1. Germline CDR1 SGHVS, CDR2 FQNEAQ. The length of the CDR3 is 15 residues. Trimming took 5 bases from V and 4 from J; bases not matched to a gene: 9. CDR3 DNA sequence: TGTGCCAGCAGCCAGGGACAGCCTCGGCCAGATACGCAGTATTTT. It specifies CASSQGQPRPDTQYF.

This clone was observed a handful of times. J is TRBJ1-2 and V is TRBV6-5, with 10 bases matching TRBD1. The germline V gene encodes CDR1 MNHEY and CDR2 SVGAGI. CDR3 size: 13 residues. The junction had 2 bases not matched to a gene; V was cut back by 2 bases and J by 8 bases. CDR3 coding DNA: TGTGCCAGCAGTTACGTGGACAGGGGGGGCTACACCTTC. It yields the protein CASSYVDRGGYTF.

This chain joins TRBV18 and TRBJ2-7, with 7 bases that match TRBD2. The CDR3 contains 15 residues. CDR1 KGHSH and CDR2 LQKENI come from the germline V gene. Trimming took 3 bases from V and 0 from J; bases not matched to a gene: 5. The DNA of the CDR3 is TGTGCCAGCTCACCTCGTAGCGGGTTCTCCTACGAGCAGTACTTC. This sequence encodes CASSPRSGFSYEQYF.

This sequence joins TRBV28 and TRBJ2-7; TRBD1 agrees at 7 bases. The germline CDR1 and CDR2 sequences are MDHEN and SYDVKM. CDR3 length equals 12 residues. V gave up 9 bases and J gave up 7 bases; unmatched junction bases: 9. This chain's CDR3 is CASLDRVEEQYF. The CDR3 DNA reads TGTGCCAGTCTCGACAGGGTAGAGGAGCAGTACTTC.

This clone has more than one count but fewer than ten. V is TRBV5-1 and J is TRBJ2-5, with a tentative D call TRBD1 (5 bases). Trimming left V 4 bases short and J 4 bases short, with 20 bases between. Germline loops: CDR1 SGHRS, CDR2 YFSETQ. This CDR3 is 16 amino acids long. The CDR3 reads CASSNGHPPSGETQYF. DNA for the CDR3: TGCGCCAGCAGCAATGGACACCCCCCGTCAGGAGAGACCCAGTACTTC.

In nucleotides, the CDR3 is TGTGCCAGCAGCTTGCTTATGAACACTGAAGCTTTCTTT. Translation gives CASSLLMNTEAFF. The rearrangement joins TRBV5-6 to TRBJ1-1; no reliable D call. CDR1 is SGHDT, CDR2 YYEEEE, per germline. CDR3 length: 13 amino acids. Trimming left V 1 base short and J 0 bases short, with 4 bases between. The variable domain in full, completed from reference TRBV5-6 and TRBJ1-1, reads DAGVTQSPTHLIKTRGQQVTLRCSPKSGHDTVSWYQQALGQGPQFIFQYYEEEERQRGNFPDRFSGHQFPNYSSELNVNALLLGDSALYLCASSLLMNTEAFFGQGTRLTVV.

This rearrangement joins TRBV28 to TRBJ1-4, with D possibly matching TRBD1 (5 bases). Germline CDR1 MDHEN, CDR2 SYDVKM. V was clipped by 6 bases and J by 0 bases, with 8 bases between them. This CDR3 region has 14 residues. The CDR3 DNA sequence: TGTGCCAGCAGCCAGGGTCCAACTAATGAAAAACTGTTTTTT. Translated, it gives CASSQGPTNEKLFF. Full variable domain (remainder filled in from reference TRBV28 and TRBJ1-4): DVKVTQSSRYLVKRTGEKVFLECVQDMDHENMFWYRQDPGLGLRLIYFSYDVKMKEKGDIPEGYSVSREKKERFSLILESASTNQTSMYLCASSQGPTNEKLFFGSGTQLSVL.

This chain links TRBV19 with TRBJ2-2, with no clear D. This CDR3 spans 14 amino acids. With 8 bases removed from V and 4 bases from J, the gap between germline ends came to 14 bases. Germline V gene sequence: CDR1 LNHDA, CDR2 SQIVND (reference sequence). DNA of the CDR3: TGTGCCAGTGGTTACTCGGTCCCCACCGGGGAGCTGTTTTTT. Translated, it gives CASGYSVPTGELFF.

The chain joins TRBV18 to TRBJ2-7; 11 positions match TRBD1. V was clipped by 2 bases and J by 6 bases; unmatched bases: 6. Germline V gene sequence: CDR1 KGHSH, CDR2 LQKENI. The CDR3 has 15 amino acids. This CDR3 reads CASSPSGQGASEQYF. The DNA of the CDR3 is TGTGCCAGCTCACCATCCGGACAGGGGGCGTCCGAGCAGTACTTC.

This rearrangement joins TRBV11-1 to TRBJ1-1; D uncertain. Germline V CDR1 and CDR2: SGHAT, FQDESV (reference sequence). This CDR3 comprises 16 residues. Trimming removed 5 bases at V and 1 base at J, with 17 bases between. The CDR3 DNA follows: TGTGCCAGCAGCCCCAGTTTGGCGCGAGGGAACACTGAAGCTTTCTTT. The encoded protein is CASSPSLARGNTEAFF.

The chain has TRBV5-1 and TRBJ2-7, with 11 bases that match TRBD2. The germline CDR1 and CDR2 sequences are SGHRS and YFSETQ. V lost 2 bases, J lost 4 bases, and 5 bases stayed unmatched. CDR3 length equals 15 residues. CDR3 loop: CASSFGTSGIYEQYF. CDR3 nucleotides: TGCGCCAGCAGCTTCGGGACTAGCGGAATTTACGAGCAGTACTTC.

This clone was counted only a few times. V gene TRBV2 combines with J gene TRBJ2-7; D is ambiguous. Germline assignment: CDR1 SNHLY and CDR2 FYNNEI. The CDR3 runs 14 residues. Trimming removed 3 bases at V and 0 bases at J, with 9 bases between. This chain's CDR3 is CASSERHRSYEQYF. CDR3 sequence (DNA): TGTGCCAGCAGTGAGCGACACCGCTCCTACGAGCAGTACTTC.

The CDR3 coding sequence is TGTGCCAGCAGCGGTACTAGCGGGAGAAACAATGAGCAGTTCTTC. It codes for CASSGTSGRNNEQFF. The genes are TRBV5-4 and TRBJ2-1, with 11 nucleotides matching TRBD2. Germline V gene data show CDR1 as SGHNT and CDR2 as YYREEE (reference sequence). V lost 4 bases and J lost 5; bases outside the gene matches: 5. The CDR3 totals 15 residues.

V and J are TRBV28 and TRBJ1-5; possibly TRBD1 for D (5 bases). The CDR3 is 16 residues long. V was trimmed by 7 bases and J by 2 bases, leaving 18 bases between them. Germline CDR1 reads MDHEN; CDR2 reads SYDVKM. CDR3 nucleotides: TGTGCCAGCAAATATCGGGGGATGAAGGGCAATCAGCCCCAGCATTTT. The encoded protein is CASKYRGMKGNQPQHF.

V and J are TRBV28 and TRBJ1-2; 8 nucleotides agree with TRBD1. Unmatched junction bases numbered 7, after V lost 5 bases and J lost 2 bases. CDR1 MDHEN and CDR2 SYDVKM come from the germline V gene. The CDR3 runs to 15 residues. CDR3 loop: CASSTDRGLNYGYTF. CDR3 sequence (DNA): TGTGCCAGCAGTACCGACAGGGGCTTGAACTATGGCTACACCTTC.